The present TCR beta chain was sequenced within a study of blood T cell repertoires in COVID-19 (dated by TCRdb to 2019 to 2021). As for the study more broadly: Samples from collaborators originated in the United States, Italy and Spain and spanned both the acute and convalescent phases of COVID-19. The material from the prospective study consisted of cDNA or gDNA derived from T cells, B-cell-depleted T cells, or PBMCs. Subjects who had been exposed to COVID-19, were actively infected with it, or had recovered from it provided the deeply sampled blood TCRbeta repertoires that made up the dataset. A freely available public database, intended as a resource for researchers studying the immune response to SARS-CoV-2, is where the repertoires were released. The samples were drawn from two sources: the first 160 participants of the ongoing ImmuneRACE study, and 950 to 1,500 subjects contributed by 6 global collaborators. Nearly every sample came with metadata listing a de-identified subject ID, COVID-19 status, age in years and sex. HLA class I and class II types, where available, came from metadata supplied by the sample provider rather than from assay-based typing. The research as a whole found: How much clinical and demographic metadata was included differed by source and by participant, and the metadata was provided uncurated.

Collaborating institutions collected whole blood in K2EDTA tubes following their own protocols. Collaborator samples were shipped for TCRbeta analysis as frozen whole blood, isolated PBMCs, or DNA extracted from either sample type. Worth noting for this clone: Its target antigen remains unknown. The sample holds no much larger clone one base away, and base qualities are not on file.

The CDR1 and CDR2 encoded by the germline V gene are SGDLS and YYNGEE. The CDR3 spans 16 residues, from the cysteine through the phenylalanine. The retained sequence is limited to the CDR3, 48 bases, with the frame set at the first base. The germline V end is reduced by 1 base and the J end by 4 bases; junction bases left unmatched: 7. TCRbeta CDR3 regions were amplified from genomic DNA using the immunoSEQ Assay, a bias-controlled multiplex PCR. On the authors' methods: Nucleated cell counts per sample were estimated from amplification of reference gene primers within the assay. Sequence reads were collapsed and filtered to measure the absolute abundance of every unique TCRbeta CDR3 rearrangement. For each sample, productive Simpson clonality was calculated by taking the square root of Simpson's diversity index across productive rearrangements. Imported from immuneACCESS, the table was reduced by TCRdb to in-frame sequences with V and J called. These copies leave out some clones; in studies compared against another copy, an unresolved V gene accounts for under half, and the cause of the remainder is not known. V and J calls and clone size come straight from that table; D and trimming were deduced from the DNA. Present in this sample are over 85,000 clones, over 80% of which were seen just once. The leading ten clones occupy around 3% of the sample.

The rearrangement combines TRBV9 with TRBJ1-4; a stretch of 7 junction bases matches TRBD1. The sequencing input was peripheral blood. This clonotype was sampled from a man aged 50-59 years with acute or convalescent COVID-19. The encoded CDR3 is CASSVTGQVINEKLFF. The bases read TGTGCCAGCAGCGTAACTGGACAGGTGATTAATGAAAAACTGTTTTTT.